Following are 2 T cell receptor beta chains from one sample sequenced in a study of CXCR3-negative and CXCR3-positive naive CD8 T cells (dated by TCRdb to between 2017 and 2020). Study-level results and caveats: Compared with CXCR3-negative naive cells, CXCR3-positive naive cells had TRB CDR3s with higher hydrophobicity (lower Kidera factor 4), lower energy, and higher strength and volume indices.

The listed sequencing device is NextSeq 550. The Human TCR Profiling Kit (MiLaboratory) was used to prepare UMI-labeled 5' RACE TRB cDNA libraries. TCRdb reprocessed the reads, reporting each CDR3 protein sequence once and no DNA. The sample's table lists a count of 60,000 to 65,000 distinct CDR3 sequences. Around 0.75% of the sample lies in the top ten. Their antigens remain unidentified. Sequencing was carried out using naive CXCR3+ CD8+ T cells from blood. Per the publication, the cell subset or site label means: CD45RO-CCR7+CD27+CD95- naive CD8+ T cells expressing CXCR3 (TNR3+). These receptors all stem from a human donor in good health. Some clones in this sample may be carry-over from other donors' samples.

The J gene is TRBJ2-7, the V gene TRBV7-9. CDR3 length equals 15 residues. The germline CDR1 and CDR2 sequences are SEHNR and FQNEAQ (reference sequence). The CDR3 sequence: CASSLNGLYSYEQYF.

The gene calls are TRBV4-3 and TRBJ2-1; the TRBD2 assignment by TCRdb is unverifiable without DNA. CDR3 length: 19 residues. CDR1 LGHNA and CDR2 YSLEER come from the germline V gene. This CDR3 is CASSQVPGLTGAPGNEQFF.